The 10 T cell receptor beta chains below were found in one sample sequenced in a study of blood T cells in healthy people across ages. PCR was performed a second time for about 7 to 12 cycles using a sample-barcoded 5' primer and a J-beta primer mix. One entry per CDR3 protein, called by TCRdb with MiXCR from the 5' RACE reads. This table has fewer than 1.5 million distinct CDR3 sequences, approximately 42% appearing once. The sample taken for sequencing was blood. These receptors all stem from a woman aged 18-29 years in good health.

The V gene is TRBV7-9, the J gene TRBJ2-1; 10 nucleotides line up with TRBD1. Germline V CDR1 and CDR2: SEHNR, FQNEAQ (reference sequence). The J segment lost 12 bases and the V segment lost 5 bases, leaving 10 bases of the junction unmatched. The CDR3 is 14 amino acids. CDR3 loop: CASSDRGLPFGQFF. In DNA form, the CDR3 reads TGTGCCAGCAGCGACAGGGGGCTCCCTTTTGGGCAGTTCTTC. Full variable domain (outside the CDR3, taken from reference TRBV7-9 and TRBJ2-1): DTGVSQNPRHKITKRGQNVTFRCDPISEHNRLYWYRQTLGQGPEFLTYFQNEAQLEKSRLLSDRFSAERPKGSFSTLEIQRTEQGDSAMYLCASSDRGLPFGQFFGPGTRLTVL.

The chain uses TRBV4-2 and TRBJ2-5; 12 nucleotides line up with TRBD2. In germline, CDR1 is LGHNA, CDR2 YNFKEQ. The V gene end was trimmed by 1 base and the J gene end by 0 bases; junction bases not matched to a gene: 6. The CDR3 contains 18 residues. The DNA for the CDR3 is TGTGCCAGCAGCCAAGCGGCTAGCGGGAGGGGGTACCAAGAGACCCAGTACTTC. Its protein product is CASSQAASGRGYQETQYF.

This clonotype was counted a few times. The chain couples TRBV15 to TRBJ1-2; 7 bases are a match to TRBD1. This CDR3 contains 16 residues. Germline CDR1 is LNHNV and CDR2 is YYDKDF (reference sequence). Unmatched junction bases numbered 8, after V lost 0 bases and J lost 4 bases. The CDR3 reads CATSRDGPRQGYGYTF. The CDR3 region has the DNA TGTGCCACCAGCAGAGACGGACCCAGACAGGGCTATGGCTACACCTTC.

The V gene is TRBV3-1, the J gene TRBJ2-7; D uncertain. Germline V CDR1 and CDR2: LGHDT, YNNKEL (reference sequence). Trimming took 2 bases from V and 5 from J, leaving 10 bases between them. The CDR3 length is 13 residues. This chain's CDR3 is CASSQKGGHEQYF. As DNA, the CDR3 is TGTGCCAGCAGCCAAAAGGGTGGCCACGAGCAGTACTTC.

This sequence joins TRBV5-8 and TRBJ2-5; 7 nucleotides match TRBD2. The trim removed 0 bases at V and 11 bases at J, leaving 13 bases unmatched. CDR3 length: 15 amino acids. Germline V gene data show CDR1 as SGHTS and CDR2 as YDEGEE. CDR3 DNA: TGTGCCAGCAGCTTGGGGGGAGGGTCTTTAAATGAGCAGTACTTC. It yields the protein CASSLGGGSLNEQYF.

V and J are TRBV5-1 and TRBJ2-6, with D perhaps TRBD2 (7 bases). Between the trimmed V and J ends, which lost 2 bases and 0 bases, there was a span of 18 bases. The length of the CDR3 is 19 residues. Germline V lookup: CDR1 SGHRS, CDR2 YFSETQ. The chain's CDR3 is CASSFGLAEGGSGANVLTF. DNA of the CDR3: TGCGCCAGCAGCTTCGGGCTAGCGGAGGGGGGCTCTGGGGCCAACGTCCTGACTTTC.

V gene TRBV5-1 combines with J gene TRBJ2-5; D remains ambiguous. The J call may be incorrect, as the DNA end agrees better with TRBJ2-7. Per the germline V gene, CDR1 is SGHRS and CDR2 is YFSETQ. CDR3 length: 13 amino acids. This CDR3 reads CASSPNGDYEQYF. CDR3 coding DNA: TGCGCCAGCAGCCCTAACGGTGACTACGAGCAGTACTTC.

The sample holds one count of this clonotype. The genes are TRBV15 and TRBJ1-1; D possibly corresponds to TRBD1 (5 bases). Germline CDR1 is LNHNV and CDR2 is YYDKDF (reference sequence). The length of the CDR3 is 14 residues. The V and J ends lost 3 bases and 5 bases respectively, with 13 bases between them. This CDR3 is CATSSSPGGTEAFF. CDR3 DNA sequence: TGTGCCACCAGCAGTTCACCCGGGGGGACTGAAGCTTTCTTT.

V and J are TRBV27 and TRBJ2-3, with unresolved D. The CDR3 is 11 residues long. The germline CDR1 and CDR2 sequences are MNHEY and SMNVEV (reference sequence). Trimming removed 5 bases at V and 7 bases at J, with 7 bases between. The CDR3 DNA follows: TGTGCCAGCAGTAGGGAAAATACGCAGTATTTT. Translation gives CASSRENTQYF.

Points on this clonotype: One end of the junction varies from germline; a read error may be responsible. The V and J genes are TRBV2 and TRBJ2-7; 10 bases agree with TRBD2. Per the germline V gene, CDR1 is SNHLY and CDR2 is FYNNEI. The CDR3 sequence is 16 residues long. The CDR3 reads CAGSERLASGSYEQYF. The DNA of the CDR3 is TGTGCCGGCAGTGAAAGGCTTGCTAGCGGGAGCTACGAGCAGTACTTC.